These T cell receptor beta chains were read from a single sample in a study of T cells after somatic rescue of genetic block. Produced via immunoSEQ multiplex PCR; TCRdb's table is partial and in-frame only. The sample shows about 12,000 clones, about 69% of them seen only once. Material for sequencing was peripheral blood mononuclear cells (PBMCs). The receptors here all came from a boy between 5 and 17 years old. Both conserved end residues are part of each CDR3. Fields, in order: clone size, D gene, V gene, J gene, CDR3 protein, CDR3 DNA. A D gene is named only where the DNA matches it firmly. Size values are once, few and many counts, or a class for expanded clones, and some rows have none.

-,-,TRBV11-2,TRBJ1-2,CASSLTTGPQLINYGYTF,TGTGCCAGCAGCCTTACGACCGGGCCTCAGCTGATTAACTATGGCTACACCTTC
-,-,TRBV6-6,TRBJ1-2,CASSYRTLGDYGYTF,TGTGCCAGCAGTTACCGGACACTGGGGGACTATGGCTACACCTTC
-,-,TRBV6-6,TRBJ1-1,CASSYLGVAGTEAFF,TGTGCCAGCAGTTACTTGGGCGTCGCCGGCACTGAAGCTTTCTTT
few,-,TRBV4-2,TRBJ2-3,CASSQDRGGDRTDTQYF,TGTGCCAGCAGCCAAGATCGAGGAGGGGATCGCACAGATACGCAGTATTTT
-,-,TRBV29-1,TRBJ2-3,CSVVILLSTDTQYF,TGCAGCGTTGTAATACTATTAAGCACAGATACGCAGTATTTT
-,-,TRBV2,TRBJ1-2,CASSDRVGYTF,TGTGCCAGCAGTGACAGGGTTGGCTACACCTTC
few,TRBD1,TRBV5-1,TRBJ2-1,CASSLVLGQPYNEQFF,TGCGCCAGCAGCTTGGTGTTGGGACAGCCCTACAATGAGCAGTTCTTC
-,TRBD1,TRBV5-1,TRBJ2-7,CASSWGQVPYEQYF,TGCGCCAGCAGCTGGGGACAGGTACCCTACGAGCAGTACTTC
-,-,TRBV5-1,TRBJ1-1,CASSSADLNTEAFF,TGCGCCAGCAGCTCGGCCGACCTGAACACTGAAGCTTTCTTT
few,-,TRBV19,TRBJ2-2,CASSMGPGFTGELFF,TGTGCCAGTAGTATGGGGCCGGGGTTCACCGGGGAGCTGTTTTTT
-,-,TRBV6-5,TRBJ1-3,CASSYGGEGNTIYF,TGTGCCAGCAGTTACGGGGGCGAAGGAAACACCATATATTTT
once,-,TRBV5-1,TRBJ1-4,CASSTKGEKLFF,TGCGCCAGCAGTACCAAAGGTGAAAAACTGTTTTTT
-,-,TRBV6-1,TRBJ2-7,CASSDRVTYEQYF,TGTGCCAGCAGTGACCGGGTGACCTACGAGCAGTACTTC
medium-sized,-,TRBV11-1,TRBJ2-7,CASSSGVAYEQYF,TGTGCCAGCAGTTCGGGAGTCGCCTACGAGCAGTACTTC
once,TRBD2,TRBV11-2,TRBJ2-2,CASSFGTSGGELFF,TGTGCCAGCAGCTTCGGGACTAGCGGCGGGGAGCTGTTTTTT
-,-,TRBV6-5,TRBJ2-5,CASRGGDRRETQYF,TGTGCCAGCAGGGGGGGGGACAGGAGGGAGACCCAGTACTTC
-,-,TRBV15,TRBJ2-5,CATSRDPSHVEAQYF,TGTGCCACCAGCAGAGATCCTTCCCATGTTGAAGCCCAGTACTTC
hyperexpanded,TRBD2,TRBV6-6,TRBJ2-7,CASSYPGGEQYF,TGTGCCAGCAGTTACCCGGGAGGCGAGCAGTACTTC
-,-,TRBV14,TRBJ2-7,CASSPPSRGVYEQYF,TGTGCCAGCAGCCCCCCCTCGAGGGGCGTGTACGAGCAGTACTTC
-,TRBD2,TRBV18,TRBJ2-5,CASSPLKGGGQETQYF,TGTGCCAGCTCACCACTTAAGGGCGGGGGCCAAGAGACCCAGTACTTC
-,-,TRBV15,TRBJ2-4,CATSREIGPPTLNIQYF,TGTGCCACCAGCAGAGAAATCGGGCCACCAACCTTAAACATTCAGTACTTC
once,-,TRBV28,TRBJ2-3,CASSRQVKTDTQYF,TGTGCCAGCAGTAGACAGGTTAAGACAGATACGCAGTATTTT
-,TRBD1,TRBV10-2,TRBJ1-2,CASRSTGGANYGYTF,TGCGCCAGCAGATCGACAGGGGGCGCAAACTATGGCTACACCTTC
-,-,TRBV30,TRBJ1-1,CAWSVLQGNTEAFF,TGTGCCTGGAGTGTCTTACAGGGGAACACTGAAGCTTTCTTT
-,TRBD2,TRBV5-6,TRBJ2-3,CASSLLWLAVTSTDTQYF,TGTGCCAGCAGCTTGCTCTGGCTAGCGGTTACCAGCACAGATACGCAGTATTTT
-,-,TRBV18,TRBJ1-1,CASSPPKYATGRDTEAFF,TGTGCCAGCTCACCACCGAAGTACGCTACAGGGAGGGACACTGAAGCTTTCTTT